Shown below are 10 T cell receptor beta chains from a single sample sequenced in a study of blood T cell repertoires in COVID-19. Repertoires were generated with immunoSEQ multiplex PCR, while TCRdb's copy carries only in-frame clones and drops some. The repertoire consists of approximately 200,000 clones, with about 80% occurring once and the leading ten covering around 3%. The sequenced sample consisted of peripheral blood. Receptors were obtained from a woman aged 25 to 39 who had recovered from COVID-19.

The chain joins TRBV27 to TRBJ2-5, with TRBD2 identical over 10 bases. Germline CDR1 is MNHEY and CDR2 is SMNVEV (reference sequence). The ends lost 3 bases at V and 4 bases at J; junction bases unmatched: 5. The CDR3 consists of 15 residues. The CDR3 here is CASSFLAGVGETQYF. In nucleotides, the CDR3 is TGTGCCAGCAGTTTCCTAGCGGGAGTGGGAGAGACCCAGTACTTC.

The CDR3 loop reads CAWATGVGNQPQHF. The CDR3 DNA reads TGTGCCTGGGCCACCGGGGTGGGCAATCAGCCCCAGCATTTT. The V call is TRBV30, the J call TRBJ1-5; D is uncertain. The V gene's germline CDR1 is GTSNPN and CDR2 SVGIG (reference sequence). This CDR3 is 14 amino acids long. Deletions cut 5 bases from V and 2 bases from J, with 13 bases between.

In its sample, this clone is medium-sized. The CDR3 loop is CASSYPTGEAYGYTF. For the CDR3, the DNA is TGTGCCAGCAGTTACCCGACAGGGGAGGCCTATGGCTACACCTTC. The chain joins TRBV6-6 to TRBJ1-2; 8 nucleotides align to TRBD1. Per germline, CDR1 MNHNY and CDR2 SVGAGI (reference sequence). V lost 2 bases, J lost 4 bases, and 6 bases stayed unmatched. The CDR3 sequence is 15 residues long.

The CDR3 region is CASRLGTGGQETQYF. The CDR3 nucleotides read TGCGCCAGCAGACTAGGGACAGGGGGTCAAGAGACCCAGTACTTC. The rearrangement joins TRBV5-1 to TRBJ2-5; TRBD1 matches 11 bases. The length of the CDR3 is 15 residues. Germline values: CDR1 SGHRS, CDR2 YFSETQ. V shed 5 bases and J 2 bases; nucleotides not matched to a gene: 5.

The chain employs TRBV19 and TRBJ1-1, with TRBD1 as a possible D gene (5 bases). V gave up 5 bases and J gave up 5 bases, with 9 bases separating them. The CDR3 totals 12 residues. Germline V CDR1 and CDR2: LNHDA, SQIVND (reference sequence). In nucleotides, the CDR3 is TGTGCCAGTAGTGGCGCAGGGACTGAAGCTTTCTTT. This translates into CASSGAGTEAFF.

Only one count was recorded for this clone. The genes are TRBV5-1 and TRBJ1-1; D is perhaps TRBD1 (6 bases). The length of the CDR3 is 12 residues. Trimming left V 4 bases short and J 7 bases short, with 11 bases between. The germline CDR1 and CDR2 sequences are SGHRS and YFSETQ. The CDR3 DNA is TGCGCCAGCAGCCCGGACAGCCTTGAAGCTTTCTTT. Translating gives CASSPDSLEAFF.

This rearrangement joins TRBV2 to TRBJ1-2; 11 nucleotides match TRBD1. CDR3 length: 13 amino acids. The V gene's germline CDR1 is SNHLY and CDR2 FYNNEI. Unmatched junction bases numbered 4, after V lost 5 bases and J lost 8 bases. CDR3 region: CASSRDRGRGYTF. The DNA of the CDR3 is TGTGCCAGCAGTAGGGACAGGGGGAGAGGCTACACCTTC.

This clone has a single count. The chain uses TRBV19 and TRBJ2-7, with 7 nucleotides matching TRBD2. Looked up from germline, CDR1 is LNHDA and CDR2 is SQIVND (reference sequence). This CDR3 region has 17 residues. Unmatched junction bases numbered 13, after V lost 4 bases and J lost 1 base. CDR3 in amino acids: CASSTPVSRGMSYEQYF. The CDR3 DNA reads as TGTGCCAGTAGTACCCCTGTCTCGCGGGGGATGTCCTACGAGCAGTACTTC.

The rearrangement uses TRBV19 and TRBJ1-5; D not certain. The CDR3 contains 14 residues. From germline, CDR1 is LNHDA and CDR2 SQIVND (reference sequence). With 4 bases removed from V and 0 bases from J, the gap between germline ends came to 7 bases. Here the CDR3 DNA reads TGTGCCAGTAGTAACGGTTATAGCAATCAGCCCCAGCATTTT. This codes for CASSNGYSNQPQHF.

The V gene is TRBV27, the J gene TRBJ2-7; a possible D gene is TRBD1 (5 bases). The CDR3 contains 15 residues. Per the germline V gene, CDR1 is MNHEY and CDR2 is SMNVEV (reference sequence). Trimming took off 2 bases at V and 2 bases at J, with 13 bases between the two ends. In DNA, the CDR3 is TGTGCCAGCAGTTTAGGGCGACAGCTCACCTACGAGCAGTACTTC. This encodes CASSLGRQLTYEQYF.